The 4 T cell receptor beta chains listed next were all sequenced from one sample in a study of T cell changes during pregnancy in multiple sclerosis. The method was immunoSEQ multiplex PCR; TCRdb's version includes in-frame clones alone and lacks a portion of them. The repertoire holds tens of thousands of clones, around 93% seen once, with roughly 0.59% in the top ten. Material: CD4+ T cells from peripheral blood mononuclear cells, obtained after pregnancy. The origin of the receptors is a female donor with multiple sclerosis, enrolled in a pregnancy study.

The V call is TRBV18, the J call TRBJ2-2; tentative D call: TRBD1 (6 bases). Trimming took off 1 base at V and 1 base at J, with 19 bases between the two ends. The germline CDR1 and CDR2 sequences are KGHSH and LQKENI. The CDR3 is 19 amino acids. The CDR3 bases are TGTGCCAGCTCACCACGTTCTTCCGCAGGGGCCGGGAACACCGGGGAGCTGTTTTTT. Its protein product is CASSPRSSAGAGNTGELFF.

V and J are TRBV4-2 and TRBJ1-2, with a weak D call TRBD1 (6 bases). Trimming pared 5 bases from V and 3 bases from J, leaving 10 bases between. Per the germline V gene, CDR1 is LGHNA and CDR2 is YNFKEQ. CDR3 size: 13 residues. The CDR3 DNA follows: TGTGCCAGCAGCTTGGGGGCCGACTATGGCTACACCTTC. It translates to CASSLGADYGYTF.

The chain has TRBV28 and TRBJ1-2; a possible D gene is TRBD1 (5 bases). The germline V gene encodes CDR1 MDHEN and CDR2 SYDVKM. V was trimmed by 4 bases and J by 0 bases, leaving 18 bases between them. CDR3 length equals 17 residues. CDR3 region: CASSSGGSPSPNYGYTF. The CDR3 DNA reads TGTGCCAGCAGTTCGGGGGGATCACCATCTCCTAACTATGGCTACACCTTC.

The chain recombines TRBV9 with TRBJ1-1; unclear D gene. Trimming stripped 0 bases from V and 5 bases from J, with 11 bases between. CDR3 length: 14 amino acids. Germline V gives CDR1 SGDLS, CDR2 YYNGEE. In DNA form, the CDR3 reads TGTGCCAGCAGCGTAGGGGAGGGAATTACTGAAGCTTTCTTT. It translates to CASSVGEGITEAFF. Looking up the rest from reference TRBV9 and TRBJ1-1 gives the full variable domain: DSGVTQTPKHLITATGQRVTLRCSPRSGDLSVYWYQQSLDQGLQFLIQYYNGEERAKGNILERFSAQQFPDLHSELNLSSLELGDSALYFCASSVGEGITEAFFGQGTRLTVV.